These 14 T cell receptor beta chains originate from one sample sequenced in a study of blood T cell repertoires in COVID-19. Repertoires were generated with immunoSEQ multiplex PCR, while TCRdb's copy carries only in-frame clones and drops some. The sample carries about 140,000 clones, 85% to 90% recorded once. Sequencing was done on a sample of peripheral blood. All receptors derive from a man aged 45-60 years with active COVID-19.

The chain joins TRBV19 to TRBJ2-1; 8 bases are a match to TRBD2. Germline V lookup: CDR1 LNHDA, CDR2 SQIVND (reference sequence). V lost 3 bases and J lost 7; bases outside the gene matches: 8. The CDR3 covers 15 residues. The CDR3: CASSIEGLGGNEQFF. The DNA for the CDR3 is TGTGCCAGTAGTATCGAGGGACTAGGGGGTAATGAGCAGTTCTTC.

This chain uses TRBV4-1 with TRBJ1-1; tentatively, D is TRBD1 (6 bases). Germline CDR1 and CDR2: MGHRA and YSYEKL. The CDR3 is 15 amino acids. V dropped 2 bases and J dropped 2 bases, with 12 bases sitting between them. In DNA form, the CDR3 reads TGCGCCAGCAGCCAAAGTGGACAGAGTAACACTGAAGCTTTCTTT. Its protein is CASSQSGQSNTEAFF.

This rearrangement joins TRBV23-1 to TRBJ2-5; D is ambiguous. TRBV23-1 carries the ORF label, with uncertain function. V shed 4 bases and J shed 0 bases, with 9 bases lying between them. This CDR3 is built from 14 residues. The CDR3 loop reads CASSPIPDQETQYF. DNA of the CDR3: TGCGCCAGCAGTCCTATCCCTGACCAAGAGACCCAGTACTTC.

This clone was detected only a few times. This CDR3 reads CAISRGQGATEAFF. The CDR3 region has the DNA TGTGCCATCAGCCGGGGACAGGGGGCGACTGAAGCTTTCTTT. This sequence joins TRBV10-3 and TRBJ1-1; 12 nucleotides match TRBD1. CDR3 length: 14 residues. V shed 6 bases, J shed 5 bases, and the junction held 4 bases outside the gene matches. Germline V lookup: CDR1 ENHRY, CDR2 SYGVKD.

This rearrangement joins TRBV6-2 or TRBV6-3 to TRBJ2-1; 9 bases fit TRBD2. Germline V gene data show CDR1 as MNHEY and CDR2 as SVGEGT. The V segment lost 5 bases and the J segment 4 bases; nucleotides outside the gene matches: 6. CDR3 length: 15 amino acids. CDR3 bases: TGTGCCAGCAGTCGAGGACTAGCGTCATACAATGAGCAGTTCTTC. This sequence encodes CASSRGLASYNEQFF.

This clone has just a few counts. The genes are TRBV19 and TRBJ1-2; D is perhaps TRBD1 (5 bases). The germline V and J ends were trimmed by 8 bases and 6 bases, with 19 bases remaining between them. Per germline, CDR1 LNHDA and CDR2 SQIVND (reference sequence). This CDR3 spans 14 amino acids. The CDR3 loop is CASSLNQGTHGYTF. For the CDR3, the DNA is TGTGCCAGTTCGTTAAATCAGGGTACCCATGGCTACACCTTC.

The chain combines TRBV29-1 with TRBJ1-2; a possible D gene is TRBD1 (5 bases). The CDR3 length is 14 residues. The V end lost 7 bases, the J end lost 4 bases, and 19 bases lay between the germline ends. CDR1 is SQVTM and CDR2 is ANQGSEA in the germline V gene. CDR3 loop: CSARGAGGSYGYTF. DNA for the CDR3: TGCAGCGCCCGAGGGGCCGGCGGGAGCTATGGCTACACCTTC.

The chain links TRBV7-9 to TRBJ1-6; tentatively, D is TRBD1 (6 bases). Germline CDR1 is SEHNR and CDR2 is FQNEAQ (reference sequence). This CDR3 has 17 amino acids. Trimming removed 1 base from V and 2 bases from J, with 12 bases in between. CDR3 sequence reads: CASSLGKDRPYNSPLHF. Written as DNA, the CDR3 is TGTGCCAGCAGCTTAGGGAAGGACAGACCCTATAATTCACCCCTCCACTTT.

The rearrangement links TRBV9 to TRBJ2-4; 9 bases align to TRBD1. V lost 0 bases, J lost 7 bases, and 2 bases stayed unmatched. The CDR3 sequence is 14 residues long. CDR1 is SGDLS, CDR2 YYNGEE, per germline. CDR3 sequence: CASSVETGGNIQYF. The CDR3 DNA sequence: TGTGCCAGCAGCGTAGAAACAGGGGGCAACATTCAGTACTTC.

The rearrangement uses TRBV7-3 and TRBJ2-1; D ambiguous. Germline CDR1 SGHTA, CDR2 FQGTGA. V lost 6 bases and J lost 8, with 14 bases in between. CDR3 length equals 13 residues. CDR3 sequence (DNA): TGTGCCAGCAGTTATCTTAGTAACTATGAGCAGTTCTTC. This gives the protein CASSYLSNYEQFF.

The chain recombines TRBV19 with TRBJ2-1; perhaps TRBD2 as D (6 bases). The CDR3 sequence is 14 residues long. Germline lookup yields CDR1 LNHDA and CDR2 SQIVND (reference sequence). V was shortened by 7 bases and J by 6 bases, with 16 bases between the two germline ends. The CDR3 reads CASMGGGASNEQFF. Written as DNA, the CDR3 is TGTGCCAGTATGGGTGGCGGGGCTTCCAATGAGCAGTTCTTC.

This clone was picked up one time. The V gene is TRBV2, the J gene TRBJ1-4; D not resolved. With 4 bases removed from V and 7 bases from J, the gap between germline ends came to 4 bases. CDR1 SNHLY and CDR2 FYNNEI come from the germline V gene. The CDR3 runs to 11 residues. The chain's CDR3 is CASSVVEKLFF. In nucleotides, the CDR3 is TGTGCCAGCAGTGTAGTTGAAAAACTGTTTTTT.

The J gene is TRBJ1-2, the V gene TRBV5-1; 7 bases agree with TRBD1. CDR3 length: 15 residues. Trimming at V came to 3 bases and at J to 4 bases, leaving 9 bases not matched to a gene. The germline V gene encodes CDR1 SGHRS and CDR2 YFSETQ. The CDR3 nucleotides are TGCGCCAGCAGCTCTACAGGGGATGGGGTCTATGGCTACACCTTC. Translated, it gives CASSSTGDGVYGYTF.

This chain joins TRBV27 and TRBJ1-4; 10 bases map to TRBD1. Germline-derived CDR1 and CDR2 are MNHEY and SMNVEV (reference sequence). V lost 4 bases to trimming and J lost 7 bases; unmatched junction nucleotides: 6. This CDR3 contains 15 residues. The CDR3 region is CASSSGTGDFEKLFF. Here the CDR3 DNA reads TGTGCCAGCAGTTCCGGGACAGGGGACTTTGAAAAACTGTTTTTT.